The source of this TCR beta chain is a study of PD-1 blockade in classical Hodgkin lymphoma. This clone came up once. Only in-frame clones appear in the TCRdb table, and some are missing; sequencing was by immunoSEQ multiplex PCR. This table holds about 110,000 clones, 80% to 90% found once. Patients all relapsed after autologous stem cell transplantation, and there was variation in brentuximab vedotin exposure. The CDR3 covers 15 residues. CDR1 and CDR2 (germline): SGHVS, FNYEAQ. Trimming shortened V by 2 bases and J by 3 bases, and 10 bases separated the two germline ends. This TCR derives from a human donor with classical Hodgkin lymphoma. Sequences were derived from peripheral blood mononuclear cells (PBMCs), sampled before the second cycle of nivolumab. V and J are TRBV7-6 and TRBJ2-2; tentatively, D is TRBD1 (5 bases). As DNA, the CDR3 is TGTGCCAGCAGCTTATTTACAGGAGACACCGGGGAGCTGTTTTTT. It codes for CASSLFTGDTGELFF.